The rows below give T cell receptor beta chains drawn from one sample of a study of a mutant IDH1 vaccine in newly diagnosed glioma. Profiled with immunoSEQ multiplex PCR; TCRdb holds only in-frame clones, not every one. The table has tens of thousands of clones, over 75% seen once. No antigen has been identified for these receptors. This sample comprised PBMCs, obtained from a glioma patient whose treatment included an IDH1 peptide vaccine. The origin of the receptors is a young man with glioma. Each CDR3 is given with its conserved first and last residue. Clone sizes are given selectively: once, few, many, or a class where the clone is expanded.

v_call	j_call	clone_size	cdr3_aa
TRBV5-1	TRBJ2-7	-	CASSSAGGTPLEQYF
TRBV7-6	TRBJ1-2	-	CASSFTGGYGYTF
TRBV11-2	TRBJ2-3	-	CASSSTDTQYF
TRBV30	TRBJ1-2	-	CAWSLGFGTGYGYTF
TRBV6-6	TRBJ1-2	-	CASSYGQRRGGYTF
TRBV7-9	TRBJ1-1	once	CASSVGTNTEAFF
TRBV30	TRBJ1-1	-	CAWNPGMNTEAFF
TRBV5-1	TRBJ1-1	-	CASSLILMNTEAFF
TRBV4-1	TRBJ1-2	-	CASSQEGGGIYGYTF
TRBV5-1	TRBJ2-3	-	CASSFAAREITDTQYF
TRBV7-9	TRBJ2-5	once	CASDPYGPQETQYF
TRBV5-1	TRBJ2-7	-	CASSLELFGQARYF
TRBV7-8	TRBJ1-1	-	CASSLGFGAYTEAFF
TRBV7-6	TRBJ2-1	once	CASRPDRGDNNEQFF
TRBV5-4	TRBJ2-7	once	CASSVDRSTSYEQYF
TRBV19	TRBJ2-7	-	CASSITLGGEQYF
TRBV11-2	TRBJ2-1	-	CASSLVGVLVGYNEQFF
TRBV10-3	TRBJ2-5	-	CAISDGLAGGPLGGETQYF
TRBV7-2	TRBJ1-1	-	CASSPRIGQGREVNTEAFF
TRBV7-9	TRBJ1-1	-	CASSLGYQGFTEAFF
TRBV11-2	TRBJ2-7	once	CASSPPGTAVSYEQYF
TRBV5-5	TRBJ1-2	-	CATNSANNYGYTF
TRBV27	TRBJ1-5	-	CASSLDGVHQPQHF
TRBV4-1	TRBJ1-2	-	CASSSPGQGAQIYYGYTF